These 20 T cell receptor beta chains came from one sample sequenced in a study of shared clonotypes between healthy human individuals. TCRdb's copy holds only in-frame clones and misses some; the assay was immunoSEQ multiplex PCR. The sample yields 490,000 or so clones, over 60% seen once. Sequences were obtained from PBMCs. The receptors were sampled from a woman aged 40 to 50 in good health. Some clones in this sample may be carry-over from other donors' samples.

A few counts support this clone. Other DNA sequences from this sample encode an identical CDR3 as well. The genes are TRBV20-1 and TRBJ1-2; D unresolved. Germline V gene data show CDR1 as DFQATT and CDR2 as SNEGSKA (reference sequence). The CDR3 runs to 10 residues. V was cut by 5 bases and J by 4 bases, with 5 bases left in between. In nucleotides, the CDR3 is TGCAGTGCTCAAATCTATGGCTACACCTTC. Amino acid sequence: CSAQIYGYTF.

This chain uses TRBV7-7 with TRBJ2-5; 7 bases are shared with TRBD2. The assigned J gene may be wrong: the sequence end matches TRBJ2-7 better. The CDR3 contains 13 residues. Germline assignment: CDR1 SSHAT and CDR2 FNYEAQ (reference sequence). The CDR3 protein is CASSLGGGGEQYF. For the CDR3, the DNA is TGTGCCAGCAGCTTGGGTGGGGGGGGCGAGCAGTACTTC.

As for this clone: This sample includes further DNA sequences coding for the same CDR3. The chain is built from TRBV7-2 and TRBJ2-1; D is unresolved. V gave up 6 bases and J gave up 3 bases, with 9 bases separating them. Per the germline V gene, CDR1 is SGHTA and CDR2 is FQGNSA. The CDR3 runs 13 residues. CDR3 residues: CASSRGGYNEQFF. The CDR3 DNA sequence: TGTGCCAGCAGTCGAGGTGGCTACAATGAGCAGTTCTTC.

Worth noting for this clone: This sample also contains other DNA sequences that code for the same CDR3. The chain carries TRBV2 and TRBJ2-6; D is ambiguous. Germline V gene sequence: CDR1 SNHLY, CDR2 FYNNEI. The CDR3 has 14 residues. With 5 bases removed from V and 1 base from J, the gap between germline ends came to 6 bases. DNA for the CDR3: TGTGCCAGCAGTTCCATATCTGGGGCCAACGTCCTGACTTTC. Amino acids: CASSSISGANVLTF.

This CDR3 is CASSVGSGATEAFF. In DNA, the CDR3 is TGTGCCAGCAGTGTCGGCAGCGGGGCCACTGAAGCTTTCTTT. The chain links TRBV25-1 to TRBJ1-1; D possibly corresponds to TRBD1 (5 bases). V gave up 4 bases and J gave up 4 bases, with 13 bases separating them. CDR3 size: 14 residues. Germline CDR1 is MGHDK and CDR2 is SYGVNS. Complete variable domain (other parts from reference TRBV25-1 and TRBJ1-1): EADIYQTPRYLVIGTGKKITLECSQTMGHDKMYWYQQDPGMELHLIHYSYGVNSTEKGDLSSESTVSRIRTEHFPLTLESARPSHTSQYLCASSVGSGATEAFFGQGTRLTVV.

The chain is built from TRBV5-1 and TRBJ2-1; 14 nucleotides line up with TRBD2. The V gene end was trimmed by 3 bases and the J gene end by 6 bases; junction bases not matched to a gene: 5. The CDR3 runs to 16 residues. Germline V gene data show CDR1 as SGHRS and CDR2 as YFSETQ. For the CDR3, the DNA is TGCGCCAGCAGCTGGACTAGCGGGAGGCAGGGCAATGAGCAGTTCTTC. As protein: CASSWTSGRQGNEQFF.

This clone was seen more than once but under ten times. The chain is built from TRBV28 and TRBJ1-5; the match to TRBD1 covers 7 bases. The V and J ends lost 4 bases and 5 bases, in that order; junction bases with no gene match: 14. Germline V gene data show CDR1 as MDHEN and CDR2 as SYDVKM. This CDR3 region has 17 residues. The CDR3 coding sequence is TGTGCCAGCAGTTACCGGACAGGTCCCGGGCGGCATCAGCCCCAGCATTTT. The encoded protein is CASSYRTGPGRHQPQHF.

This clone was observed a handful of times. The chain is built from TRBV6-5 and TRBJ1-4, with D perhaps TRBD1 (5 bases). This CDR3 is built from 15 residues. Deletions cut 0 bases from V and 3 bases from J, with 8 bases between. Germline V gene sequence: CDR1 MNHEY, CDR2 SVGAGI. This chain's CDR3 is CASSYSGGSNEKLFF. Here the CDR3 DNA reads TGTGCCAGCAGTTACTCGGGGGGATCTAATGAAAAACTGTTTTTT.

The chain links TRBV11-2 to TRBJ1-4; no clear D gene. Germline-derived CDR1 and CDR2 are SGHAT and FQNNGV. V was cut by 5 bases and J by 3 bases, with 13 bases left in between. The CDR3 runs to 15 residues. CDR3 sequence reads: CASSPGGAANEKLFF. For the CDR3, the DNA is TGTGCCAGCAGCCCTGGAGGCGCAGCTAATGAAAAACTGTTTTTT.

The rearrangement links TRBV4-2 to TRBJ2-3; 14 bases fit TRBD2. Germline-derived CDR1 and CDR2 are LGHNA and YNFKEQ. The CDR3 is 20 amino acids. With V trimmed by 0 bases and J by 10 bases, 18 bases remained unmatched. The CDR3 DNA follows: TGTGCCAGCAGCCAAGAGCCCCGACTAGCGGGAGGGGGGAAGGATAGGCCGCAGTATTTT. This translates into CASSQEPRLAGGGKDRPQYF.

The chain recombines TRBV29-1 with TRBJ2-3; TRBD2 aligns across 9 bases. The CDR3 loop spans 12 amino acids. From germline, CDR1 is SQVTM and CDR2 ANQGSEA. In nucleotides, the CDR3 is TGCAGTTTAGCGGGAGGCACAGATACGCAGTATTTT. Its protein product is CSLAGGTDTQYF.

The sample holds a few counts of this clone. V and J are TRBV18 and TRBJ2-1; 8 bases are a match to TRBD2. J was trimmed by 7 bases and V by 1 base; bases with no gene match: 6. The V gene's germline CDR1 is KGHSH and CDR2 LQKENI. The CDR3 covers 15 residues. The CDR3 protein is CASSPLAGGANEQFF. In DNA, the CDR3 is TGTGCCAGCTCACCACTGGCGGGAGGCGCAAATGAGCAGTTCTTC.

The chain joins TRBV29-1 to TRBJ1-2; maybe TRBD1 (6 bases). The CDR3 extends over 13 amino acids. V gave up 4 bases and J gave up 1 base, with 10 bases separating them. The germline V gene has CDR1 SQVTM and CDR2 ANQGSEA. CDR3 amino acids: CSVVQGINYGYTF. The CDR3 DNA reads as TGCAGCGTTGTACAGGGAATTAACTATGGCTACACCTTC.

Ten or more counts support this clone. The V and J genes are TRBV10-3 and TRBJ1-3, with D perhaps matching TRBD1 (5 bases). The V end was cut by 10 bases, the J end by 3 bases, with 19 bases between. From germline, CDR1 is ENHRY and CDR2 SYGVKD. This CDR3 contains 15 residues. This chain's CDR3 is CATRDNPGSGNTIYF. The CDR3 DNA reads TGTGCCACGCGAGACAACCCAGGGAGTGGAAACACCATATATTTT.

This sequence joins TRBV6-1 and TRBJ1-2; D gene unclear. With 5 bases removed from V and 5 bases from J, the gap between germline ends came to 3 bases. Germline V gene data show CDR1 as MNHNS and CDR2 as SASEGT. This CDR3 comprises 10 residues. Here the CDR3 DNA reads TGTGCCAGCAGTTTATATGGCTACACCTTC. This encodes CASSLYGYTF.

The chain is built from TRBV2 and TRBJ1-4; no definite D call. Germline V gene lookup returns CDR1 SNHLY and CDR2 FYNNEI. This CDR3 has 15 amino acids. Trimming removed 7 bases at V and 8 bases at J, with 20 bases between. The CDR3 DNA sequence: TGTGCCAGCACCCCGTCCCCCGGTCGCCCCGAAAAACTGTTTTTT. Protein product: CASTPSPGRPEKLFF.

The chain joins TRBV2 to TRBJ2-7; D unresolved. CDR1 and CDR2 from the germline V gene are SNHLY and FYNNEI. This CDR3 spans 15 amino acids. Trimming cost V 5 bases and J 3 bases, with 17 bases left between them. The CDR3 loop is CASSPSVSYYYEQYF. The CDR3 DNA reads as TGTGCCAGCAGTCCGTCGGTCAGTTACTACTACGAGCAGTACTTC.

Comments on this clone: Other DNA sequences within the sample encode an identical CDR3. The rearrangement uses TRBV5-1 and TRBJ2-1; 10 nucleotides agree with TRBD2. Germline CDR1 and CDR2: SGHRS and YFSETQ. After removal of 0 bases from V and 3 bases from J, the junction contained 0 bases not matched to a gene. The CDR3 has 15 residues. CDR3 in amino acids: CASSLGLAGYNEQFF. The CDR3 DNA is TGCGCCAGCAGCTTGGGACTAGCGGGCTACAATGAGCAGTTCTTC.

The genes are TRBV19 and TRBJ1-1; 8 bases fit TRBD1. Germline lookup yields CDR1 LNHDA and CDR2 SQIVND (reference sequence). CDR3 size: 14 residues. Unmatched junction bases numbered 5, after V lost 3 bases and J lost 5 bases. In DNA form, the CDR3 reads TGTGCCAGTAGTATCAGGGGGCAGGGTACTGAAGCTTTCTTT. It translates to CASSIRGQGTEAFF.

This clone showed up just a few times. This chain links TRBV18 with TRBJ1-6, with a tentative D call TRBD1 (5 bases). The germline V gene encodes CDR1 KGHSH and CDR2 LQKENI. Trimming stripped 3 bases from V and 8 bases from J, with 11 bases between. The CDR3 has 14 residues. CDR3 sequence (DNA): TGTGCCAGCTCACCCTCAGGGTTTGATTCACCCCTCCACTTT. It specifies CASSPSGFDSPLHF.